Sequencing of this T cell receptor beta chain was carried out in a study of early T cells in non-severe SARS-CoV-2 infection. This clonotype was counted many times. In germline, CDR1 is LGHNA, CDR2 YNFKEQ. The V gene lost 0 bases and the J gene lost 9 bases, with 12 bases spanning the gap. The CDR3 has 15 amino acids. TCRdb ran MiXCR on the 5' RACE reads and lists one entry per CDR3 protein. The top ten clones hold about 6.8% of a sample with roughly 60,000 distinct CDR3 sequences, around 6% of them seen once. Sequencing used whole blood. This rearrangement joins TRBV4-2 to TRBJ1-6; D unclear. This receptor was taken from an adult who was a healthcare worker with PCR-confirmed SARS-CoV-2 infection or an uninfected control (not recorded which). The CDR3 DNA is TGTGCCAGCAGCCAAGATGAAGGAGTGAGTTCACCCCTCCACTTT. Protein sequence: CASSQDEGVSSPLHF.